This entry describes one T cell receptor beta chain. Its antigen is not identified. The data belong to a study of lymphopenia after photon versus proton radiotherapy. Measured with immunoSEQ multiplex PCR; TCRdb has only the in-frame clones, and not every one. The repertoire holds 45,000 to 65,000 clones, with more than 90% as singletons. Regarding the study as a whole: Authors raise, but do not show, better survival with proton therapy. Photon-treated patients lost naive T cells and TCR diversity; proton-treated stayed stable.

The CDR3 loop spans 14 amino acids. Germline V lookup: CDR1 SQVTM, CDR2 ANQGSEA. The J segment lost 7 bases and the V segment lost 3 bases, leaving 8 bases of the junction unmatched. Material: peripheral blood, obtained from a patient treated with photon-based radiotherapy. This TCR derives from a woman between 40 and 50 years old with cholangiocarcinoma. The V and J genes are TRBV29-1 and TRBJ1-4; 7 bases are a match to TRBD1. CDR3 sequence (DNA): TGCAGCGTTGAGGAGCCAAGGGGGCGTGAAAAACTGTTTTTT. The encoded protein is CSVEEPRGREKLFF.